The T cell receptor beta chain described here comes from a study of cytomegalovirus exposure and HLA in healthy donors. Germline lookup yields CDR1 SGHRS and CDR2 YFSETQ. V lost 0 bases and J lost 10, with 8 bases in between. This CDR3 is 12 amino acids long. 13 Jbeta primers and 60 Vbeta primers were used for the PCR. The data were produced by immunoSEQ multiplex PCR, yet TCRdb's version contains in-frame clones alone and is incomplete. The sample holds roughly 110,000 clones, approximately 74% seen once. The sequenced sample consisted of PBMCs. This TCR was sampled from a woman aged 40 to 50 in good health and CMV-seropositive. V and J are TRBV5-1 and TRBJ2-1; possible D gene TRBD2, 5 bases. CDR3 in DNA: TGCGCCAGCAGCTTGGTCGGCGGGGAGCAGTTCTTC. This codes for CASSLVGGEQFF.